This T cell receptor (beta chain) was sequenced for a study of type 1 regulatory T cells. Study results and limitations: Compared with non-Tr1 cells, Tr1 cells showed a narrower TCR repertoire.

TCRdb independently ran MiXCR on the reads; one entry per CDR3 protein. Here the sample spans 70,000 or so distinct CDR3 sequences, under 25% being singletons. There are many counts of this clonotype. Its target is unknown. Trimming shortened V by 3 bases and J by 2 bases, and 7 bases separated the two germline ends. The CDR3 is made up of 13 amino acids. The material sequenced was cultured type 1 regulatory T (Tr1) cells, either the whole culture or a sorted fraction (not recorded which). The receptor comes from a human donor in good health. The chain couples TRBV12-3 or TRBV12-4 to TRBJ1-2, with a weak D call TRBD1 (5 bases). The CDR3 bases are TGTGCCAGCAGTTTGGGGCAGAACTATGGCTACACCTTC. As protein: CASSLGQNYGYTF.